The rows below give T cell receptor beta chains drawn from one sample of a study of blood T cell repertoires in COVID-19. TCRdb's copy holds only in-frame clones and misses some; the assay was immunoSEQ multiplex PCR. The table has 250,000 or so clones, about 91% seen once; the top ten hold about 4.6%. Sequenced material: peripheral blood. These receptors all come from a woman between 40 and 55 years old who had recovered from COVID-19. CDR3s include the opening cysteine and the closing phenylalanine or tryptophan. D genes are given only for firm matches. The size field is filled for only some rows; it gives once, few, many or a size class.

j_call	cdr3_length	v_call	d_call	clone_size	cdr3_aa	cdr3_nt
TRBJ1-1	15	TRBV3-1/TRBV3-2	-	-	CASSQQGGSETEAFF	TGTGCCAGCAGCCAACAGGGTGGATCGGAAACTGAAGCTTTCTTT
TRBJ2-2	16	TRBV9	TRBD1	-	CASSDGTGVNTGELFF	TGTGCCAGCAGCGACGGGACAGGAGTGAACACCGGGGAGCTGTTTTTT
TRBJ2-1	15	TRBV19	TRBD2	-	CASSPRTSGRAEQFF	TGTGCCAGTAGTCCCCGGACTAGCGGGAGGGCAGAGCAGTTCTTC
TRBJ1-3	14	TRBV20-1	TRBD1	-	CSASNYRGGNTIYF	TGCAGTGCTAGTAACTACAGGGGGGGAAACACCATATATTTT
TRBJ2-3	14	TRBV10-3	TRBD1	-	CASTGTGDTDTQYF	TGTGCCAGCACCGGGACAGGGGACACAGATACGCAGTATTTT
TRBJ2-2	16	TRBV19	-	-	CASSKDISRSTGELFF	TGTGCCAGTAGTAAGGACATCAGCAGGAGCACCGGGGAGCTGTTTTTT
TRBJ2-3	15	TRBV27	TRBD2	-	CASSLWRGLGDTQYF	TGTGCCAGCAGTTTATGGCGGGGGTTGGGAGATACGCAGTATTTT
TRBJ2-3	15	TRBV5-8	-	-	CASRPGRLVSDTQYF	TGTGCCAGCAGGCCCGGTCGACTAGTTTCGGATACGCAGTATTTT
TRBJ1-1	14	TRBV2	TRBD1	-	CASSSRQGSAEAFF	TGTGCCAGCAGTTCTCGACAGGGGAGTGCTGAAGCTTTCTTT
TRBJ1-1	17	TRBV6-6	TRBD1	-	CASSPRTGGAKDTEAFF	TGTGCCAGCAGTCCCCGGACAGGGGGCGCGAAGGACACTGAAGCTTTCTTT
TRBJ1-1	18	TRBV18	-	-	CASSSYDLGTIGDTEAFF	TGTGCCAGCTCCAGTTACGACTTGGGGACAATCGGGGACACTGAAGCTTTCTTT
TRBJ2-1	14	TRBV11-3	-	-	CASSFVQGGGEQFF	TGTGCCAGCAGCTTTGTACAGGGAGGGGGGGAGCAGTTCTTC
TRBJ1-2	12	TRBV5-4	-	few	CASSPSVGGYTF	TGTGCCAGCAGCCCATCGGTCGGTGGCTACACCTTC
TRBJ2-1	14	TRBV3-1/TRBV3-2	-	once	CASSQNARIGEQFF	TGTGCCAGCAGCCAAAACGCTAGAATTGGCGAGCAGTTCTTC
TRBJ1-2	13	TRBV9	-	once	CASSVDGRHGYTF	TGTGCCAGCAGCGTAGACGGGAGGCATGGCTACACCTTC
TRBJ1-5	12	TRBV5-6	TRBD1	-	CASSAGGQPQHF	TGTGCCAGCTCCGCAGGGGGTCAGCCCCAGCATTTT
TRBJ1-5	13	TRBV7-7	-	-	CASSLTFDQPQHF	TGTGCCAGCAGCTTAACATTCGATCAGCCCCAGCATTTT
TRBJ1-2	13	TRBV10-3	TRBD1	-	CAISASTGGGYTF	TGTGCCATCAGTGCGTCGACAGGGGGTGGCTACACCTTC
TRBJ1-5	13	TRBV3-1/TRBV3-2	-	-	CASSQDLHQPQHF	TGTGCCAGCAGCCAAGATCTTCATCAGCCCCAGCATTTT
TRBJ1-2	13	TRBV30	-	-	CAWTLRTVYGYTF	TGTGCCTGGACCCTCCGGACAGTCTATGGCTACACCTTC
TRBJ2-3	14	TRBV19	-	-	CASSSGQTTDTQYF	TGTGCCAGTAGTTCCGGACAGACCACAGATACGCAGTATTTT
TRBJ2-7	14	TRBV4-1	TRBD1	-	CASSQATGDDEQYF	TGCGCCAGCAGCCAAGCAACAGGGGACGACGAGCAGTACTTC
TRBJ2-3	11	TRBV12-3/TRBV12-4	TRBD2	-	CASRIRGAQYF	TGTGCCAGCAGAATACGGGGGGCGCAGTATTTT
TRBJ2-5	15	TRBV14	TRBD2	once	CASSTLAGGQETQYF	TGTGCCAGCAGCACCTTAGCGGGGGGACAAGAGACCCAGTACTTC
TRBJ2-1	16	TRBV9	TRBD2	-	CASSVLGGRAPNEQFF	TGTGCCAGCAGCGTATTAGGCGGGAGGGCCCCCAATGAGCAGTTCTTC
TRBJ2-7	12	TRBV2	TRBD1	once	CASRDRGPRLYF	TGTGCCAGCAGGGACAGGGGGCCGCGCTTATACTTC
TRBJ2-3	12	TRBV15	-	-	CATSQDTDTQYF	TGTGCCACCAGCCAGGACACAGATACGCAGTATTTT
TRBJ2-1	20	TRBV10-2	TRBD2	once	CASSESKTSGRRWGSNEQFF	TGCGCCAGCAGTGAGTCAAAGACTAGCGGGAGACGATGGGGGTCCAATGAGCAGTTCTTC
TRBJ2-1	15	TRBV4-3	TRBD2	-	CASSQGISGTNEQFF	TGCGCCAGCAGCCAAGGGATTAGCGGGACCAATGAGCAGTTCTTC